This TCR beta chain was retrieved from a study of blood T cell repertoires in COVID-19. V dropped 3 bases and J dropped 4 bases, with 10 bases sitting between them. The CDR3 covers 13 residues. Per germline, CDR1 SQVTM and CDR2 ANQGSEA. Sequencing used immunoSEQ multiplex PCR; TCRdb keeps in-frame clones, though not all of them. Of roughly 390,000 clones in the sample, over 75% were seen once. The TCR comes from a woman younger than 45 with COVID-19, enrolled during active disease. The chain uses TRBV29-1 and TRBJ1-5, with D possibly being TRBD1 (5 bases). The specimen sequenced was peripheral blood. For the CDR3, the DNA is TGCAGCGTTGATATGGGGGGTAATCAGCCCCAGCATTTT. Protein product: CSVDMGGNQPQHF.